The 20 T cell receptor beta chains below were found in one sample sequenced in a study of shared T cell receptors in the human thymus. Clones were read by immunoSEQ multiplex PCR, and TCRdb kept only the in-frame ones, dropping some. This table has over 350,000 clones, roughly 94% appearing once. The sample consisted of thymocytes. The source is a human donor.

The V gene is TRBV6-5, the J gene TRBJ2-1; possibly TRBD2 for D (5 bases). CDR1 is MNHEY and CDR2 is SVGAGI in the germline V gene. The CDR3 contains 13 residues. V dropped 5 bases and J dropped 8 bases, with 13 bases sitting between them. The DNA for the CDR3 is TGTGCCAGCAGTGGCGGGCGGCCGGATGAGCAGTTCTTC. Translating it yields CASSGGRPDEQFF.

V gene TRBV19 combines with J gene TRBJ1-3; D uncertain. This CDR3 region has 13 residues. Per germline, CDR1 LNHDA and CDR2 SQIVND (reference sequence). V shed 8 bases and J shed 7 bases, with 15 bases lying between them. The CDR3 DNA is TGTGCCAGTTTTAGTTTTTTGGGCAACACCATATATTTT. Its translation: CASFSFLGNTIYF.

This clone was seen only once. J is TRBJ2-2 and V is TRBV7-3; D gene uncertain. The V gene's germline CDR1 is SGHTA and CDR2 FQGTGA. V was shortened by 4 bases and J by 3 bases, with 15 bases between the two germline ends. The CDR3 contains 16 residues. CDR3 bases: TGTGCCAGCAGCTGGGATGGGAATAGCCACACCGGGGAGCTGTTTTTT. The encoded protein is CASSWDGNSHTGELFF.

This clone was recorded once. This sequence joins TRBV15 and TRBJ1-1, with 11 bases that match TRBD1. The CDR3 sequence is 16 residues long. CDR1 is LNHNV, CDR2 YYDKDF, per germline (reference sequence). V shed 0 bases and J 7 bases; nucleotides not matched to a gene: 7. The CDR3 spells CATSRDRGQGVGEAFF. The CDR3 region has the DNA TGTGCCACCAGCAGAGATCGGGGACAGGGGGTAGGTGAAGCTTTCTTT.

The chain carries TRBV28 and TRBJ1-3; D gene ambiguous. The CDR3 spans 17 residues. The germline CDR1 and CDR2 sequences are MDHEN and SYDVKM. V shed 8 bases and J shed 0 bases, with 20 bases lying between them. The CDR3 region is CASECGRTGSSGNTIYF. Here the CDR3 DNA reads TGTGCCAGCGAATGTGGTAGGACTGGCAGCTCTGGAAACACCATATATTTT. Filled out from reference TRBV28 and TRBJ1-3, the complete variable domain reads DVKVTQSSRYLVKRTGEKVFLECVQDMDHENMFWYRQDPGLGLRLIYFSYDVKMKEKGDIPEGYSVSREKKERFSLILESASTNQTSMYLCASECGRTGSSGNTIYFGEGSWLTVV.

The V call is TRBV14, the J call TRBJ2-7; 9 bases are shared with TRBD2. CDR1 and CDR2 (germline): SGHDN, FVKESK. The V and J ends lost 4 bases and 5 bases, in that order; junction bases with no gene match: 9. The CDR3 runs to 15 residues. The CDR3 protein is CASSPRAAGGHEQYF. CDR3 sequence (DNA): TGTGCCAGCAGCCCCCGGGCAGCGGGAGGCCACGAGCAGTACTTC.

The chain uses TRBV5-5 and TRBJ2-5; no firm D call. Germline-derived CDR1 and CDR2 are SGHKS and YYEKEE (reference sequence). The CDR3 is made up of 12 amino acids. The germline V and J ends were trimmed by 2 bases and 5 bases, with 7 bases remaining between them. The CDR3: CASSFRSETQYF. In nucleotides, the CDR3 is TGTGCCAGCAGCTTCCGAAGCGAGACCCAGTACTTC.

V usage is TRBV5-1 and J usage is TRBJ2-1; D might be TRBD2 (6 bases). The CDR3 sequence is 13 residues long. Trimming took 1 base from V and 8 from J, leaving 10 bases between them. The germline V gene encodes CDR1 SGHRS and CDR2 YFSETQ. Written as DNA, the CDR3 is TGCGCCAGCAGCTTGACGGAGGGTCATGAGCAGTTCTTC. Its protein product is CASSLTEGHEQFF.

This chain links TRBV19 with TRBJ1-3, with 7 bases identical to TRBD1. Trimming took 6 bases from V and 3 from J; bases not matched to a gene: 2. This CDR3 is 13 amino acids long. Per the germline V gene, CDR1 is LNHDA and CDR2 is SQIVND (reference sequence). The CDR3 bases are TGTGCCAGTAGGACAGGGTTTGGAAACACCATATATTTT. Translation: CASRTGFGNTIYF.

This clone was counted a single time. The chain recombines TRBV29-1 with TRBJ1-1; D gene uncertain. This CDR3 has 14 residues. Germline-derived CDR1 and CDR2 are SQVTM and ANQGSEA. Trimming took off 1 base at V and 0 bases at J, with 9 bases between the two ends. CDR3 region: CSVEGPLLNTEAFF. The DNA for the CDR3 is TGCAGCGTTGAAGGACCTCTTCTGAACACTGAAGCTTTCTTT. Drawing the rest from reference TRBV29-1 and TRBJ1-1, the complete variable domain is SAVISQKPSRDICQRGTSLTIQCQVDSQVTMMFWYRQQPGQSLTLIATANQGSEATYESGFVIDKFPISRPNLTFSTLTVSNMSPEDSSIYLCSVEGPLLNTEAFFGQGTRLTVV.

CDR3 sequence: CASSPRLQGHYEQYF. In nucleotides, the CDR3 is TGCGCCAGCAGCCCTCGTTTACAGGGCCACTACGAGCAGTACTTC. The rearrangement uses TRBV5-1 and TRBJ2-7, with TRBD1 as a possible D gene (6 bases). The germline gives CDR1 SGHRS, CDR2 YFSETQ. Trimming stripped 4 bases from V and 3 bases from J, with 17 bases between. The CDR3 contains 15 residues.

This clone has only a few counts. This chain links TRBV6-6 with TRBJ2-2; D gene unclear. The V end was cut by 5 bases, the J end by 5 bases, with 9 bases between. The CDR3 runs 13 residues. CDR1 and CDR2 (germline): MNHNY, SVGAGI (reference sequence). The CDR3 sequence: CASSLRKTGELFF. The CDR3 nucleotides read TGTGCCAGCAGTCTCAGGAAGACCGGGGAGCTGTTTTTT.

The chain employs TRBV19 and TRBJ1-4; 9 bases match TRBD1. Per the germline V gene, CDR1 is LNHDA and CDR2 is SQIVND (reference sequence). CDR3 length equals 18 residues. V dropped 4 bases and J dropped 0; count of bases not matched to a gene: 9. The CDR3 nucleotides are TGTGCCAGTAGTACTAACAGGGGGCCCCCCCCAACTAATGAAAAACTGTTTTTT. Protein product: CASSTNRGPPPTNEKLFF.

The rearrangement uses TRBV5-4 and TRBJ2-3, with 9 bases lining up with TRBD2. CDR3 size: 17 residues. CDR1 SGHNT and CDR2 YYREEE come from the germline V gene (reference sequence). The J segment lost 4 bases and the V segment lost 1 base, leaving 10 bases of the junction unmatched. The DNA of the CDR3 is TGTGCCAGCAGCTTGCGAGGCGGGAGGGCCGGTGCAGATACGCAGTATTTT. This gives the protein CASSLRGGRAGADTQYF.

The CDR3 DNA follows: TGTGCCAGCGGATCTGACAGGGTAGGTGAGCAGTTCTTC. The encoded protein is CASGSDRVGEQFF. The gene calls are TRBV27 and TRBJ2-1, with 7 bases aligning to TRBD1. CDR1 is MNHEY, CDR2 SMNVEV, per germline (reference sequence). After removal of 8 bases from V and 9 bases from J, the junction contained 10 bases not matched to a gene. CDR3 size: 13 residues.

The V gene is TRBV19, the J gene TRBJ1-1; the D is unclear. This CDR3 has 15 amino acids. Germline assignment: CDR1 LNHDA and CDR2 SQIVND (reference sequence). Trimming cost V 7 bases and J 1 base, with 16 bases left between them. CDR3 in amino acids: CASNYPWGRNTEAFF. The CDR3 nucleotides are TGTGCCAGTAATTATCCCTGGGGTAGGAACACTGAAGCTTTCTTT.

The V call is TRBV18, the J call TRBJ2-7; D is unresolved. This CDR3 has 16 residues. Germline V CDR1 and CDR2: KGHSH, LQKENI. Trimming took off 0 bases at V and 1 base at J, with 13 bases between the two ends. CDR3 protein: CASSPPGRSPSYEQYF. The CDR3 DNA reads TGTGCCAGCTCACCACCGGGCAGGAGCCCTTCCTACGAGCAGTACTTC. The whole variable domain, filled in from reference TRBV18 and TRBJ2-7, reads NAGVMQNPRHLVRRRGQEARLRCSPMKGHSHVYWYRQLPEEGLKFMVYLQKENIIDESGMPKERFSAEFPKEGPSILRIQQVVRGDSAAYFCASSPPGRSPSYEQYFGPGTRLTVT.

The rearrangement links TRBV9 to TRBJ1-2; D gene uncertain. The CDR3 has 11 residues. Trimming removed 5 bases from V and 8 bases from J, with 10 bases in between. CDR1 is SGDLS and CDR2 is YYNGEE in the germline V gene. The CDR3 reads CASRGVRGYTF. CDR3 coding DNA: TGTGCCAGCAGGGGTGTGAGGGGCTACACCTTC.

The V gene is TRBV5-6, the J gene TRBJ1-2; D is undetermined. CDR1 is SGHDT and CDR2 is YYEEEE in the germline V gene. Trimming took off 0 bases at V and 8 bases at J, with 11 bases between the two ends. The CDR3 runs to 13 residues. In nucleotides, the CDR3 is TGTGCCAGCAGCTTGGAGGTAACCCGCGGCTACACCTTC. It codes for CASSLEVTRGYTF.

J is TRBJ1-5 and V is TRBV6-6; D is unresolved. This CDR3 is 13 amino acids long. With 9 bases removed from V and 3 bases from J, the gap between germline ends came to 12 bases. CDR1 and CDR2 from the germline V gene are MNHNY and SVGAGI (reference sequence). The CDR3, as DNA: TGTGCCAGTGCCATGAGTAACAATCAGCCCCAGCATTTT. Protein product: CASAMSNNQPQHF.